These 29 T cell receptor beta chains were sequenced from one sample in a study of blood T cell repertoires in COVID-19. Data came from immunoSEQ multiplex PCR; TCRdb stores just in-frame clones and leaves some out. The table has roughly 180,000 clones, 80% to 85% seen once. The sequencing sample was made of peripheral blood. These receptors all stem from a woman in her thirties or forties with COVID-19, enrolled during active disease.

The chain combines TRBV9 with TRBJ2-1; TRBD1 is a possible D gene (5 bases). V gave up 3 bases and J gave up 7 bases, with 14 bases separating them. The V gene's germline CDR1 is SGDLS and CDR2 YYNGEE. The CDR3 length is 14 residues. Written as DNA, the CDR3 is TGTGCCAGCAGCGGTCGGCAGGGTCCTAATGAGCAGTTCTTC. Amino acid sequence: CASSGRQGPNEQFF. The whole variable domain, filled in from reference TRBV9 and TRBJ2-1, reads DSGVTQTPKHLITATGQRVTLRCSPRSGDLSVYWYQQSLDQGLQFLIQYYNGEERAKGNILERFSAQQFPDLHSELNLSSLELGDSALYFCASSGRQGPNEQFFGPGTRLTVL.

The chain links TRBV19 to TRBJ2-7; 9 bases line up with TRBD2. J lost 2 bases, V lost 3 bases, and 5 bases had no gene match. From germline, CDR1 is LNHDA and CDR2 SQIVND (reference sequence). This CDR3 region has 15 residues. This CDR3 reads CASSILAGGAYEQYF. The CDR3 bases are TGTGCCAGTAGTATCCTGGCGGGAGGGGCCTACGAGCAGTACTTC.

This clone was seen a single time. The genes are TRBV5-1 and TRBJ1-1; 8 nucleotides match TRBD1. The V and J ends lost 0 bases and 7 bases, in that order; junction bases with no gene match: 5. CDR1 is SGHRS, CDR2 YFSETQ, per germline. The CDR3 sequence is 14 residues long. CDR3: CASSLVDRGGEAFF. The CDR3 coding sequence is TGCGCCAGCAGCTTGGTCGACAGGGGTGGTGAAGCTTTCTTT.

The chain combines TRBV11-2 with TRBJ2-4; TRBD1 matches 7 bases. The CDR3 is made up of 11 amino acids. Germline loops: CDR1 SGHAT, CDR2 FQNNGV. This chain's CDR3 is CATRGKNIQYF. Written as DNA, the CDR3 is TGTGCTACCAGGGGGAAAAACATTCAGTACTTC.

The chain recombines TRBV19 with TRBJ1-1; a possible D gene is TRBD1 (5 bases). The CDR3 loop spans 13 amino acids. Trimming took 6 bases from V and 5 from J, leaving 13 bases between them. Germline CDR1 LNHDA, CDR2 SQIVND (reference sequence). In nucleotides, the CDR3 is TGTGCCAGTAGACCGGGGGGGGGAACTGAAGCTTTCTTT. The encoded protein is CASRPGGGTEAFF.

This clone appeared a single time. This sequence joins TRBV13 and TRBJ1-5; 8 bases match TRBD1. CDR3 length: 14 amino acids. After removal of 5 bases from V and 6 bases from J, the junction contained 6 bases not matched to a gene. Germline-derived CDR1 and CDR2 are PRHDT and FYEKMQ (reference sequence). The CDR3 DNA is TGTGCCAGCAGCCCTGGACAGGGAGGTCAGCCCCAGCATTTT. Amino acids: CASSPGQGGQPQHF.

The chain has TRBV5-4 and TRBJ1-5; 9 bases align to TRBD1. Trimming removed 2 bases from V and 2 bases from J; junction bases left unmatched: 14. CDR1 and CDR2 from the germline V gene are SGHNT and YYREEE (reference sequence). This CDR3 is 19 amino acids long. The CDR3 loop reads CASSLIPGTGFDGNQPQHF. The CDR3, as DNA: TGTGCCAGCAGCTTAATTCCCGGGACAGGGTTTGACGGCAATCAGCCCCAGCATTTT.

In this sample, this clone turned up once. The chain uses TRBV9 and TRBJ2-5; possibly TRBD2 for D (6 bases). CDR3 size: 15 residues. CDR1 is SGDLS, CDR2 YYNGEE, per germline. V was clipped by 4 bases and J by 1 base, with 14 bases between them. This CDR3 reads CASSLFSGLQETQYF. In DNA form, the CDR3 reads TGTGCCAGCAGCTTATTTAGCGGACTCCAAGAGACCCAGTACTTC.

V gene TRBV3-1 (or the pseudogene TRBV3-2) combines with J gene TRBJ2-3; 7 bases fit TRBD1. This CDR3 is built from 16 residues. CDR1 LGHDT and CDR2 YNNKEL come from the germline V gene (reference sequence). The J segment lost 0 bases and the V segment lost 2 bases, leaving 5 bases of the junction unmatched. This CDR3 reads CASSQKEGASTDTQYF. CDR3 DNA: TGTGCCAGCAGCCAAAAAGAGGGGGCCAGCACAGATACGCAGTATTTT.

The chain employs TRBV29-1 and TRBJ2-7; tentatively, D is TRBD1 (6 bases). V lost 4 bases to trimming and J lost 3 bases, with 10 bases between them. CDR1 and CDR2 from the germline V gene are SQVTM and ANQGSEA. The CDR3 spans 12 residues. As DNA, the CDR3 is TGCAGCGTTGCGGACAGTTACTACGAGCAGTACTTC. It encodes CSVADSYYEQYF.

Notes on this clone: The same CDR3 is also encoded by other DNA sequences in this sample. This CDR3 reads CASSPSQGSNQPQHF. CDR3 DNA: TGTGCCAGCTCACCAAGCCAGGGAAGCAATCAGCCCCAGCATTTT. The V gene is TRBV18, the J gene TRBJ1-5; D possibly corresponds to TRBD1 (5 bases). From germline, CDR1 is KGHSH and CDR2 LQKENI. V gave up 2 bases and J gave up 1 base, with 9 bases separating them. The CDR3 contains 15 residues. Filled out from reference TRBV18 and TRBJ1-5, the complete variable domain reads NAGVMQNPRHLVRRRGQEARLRCSPMKGHSHVYWYRQLPEEGLKFMVYLQKENIIDESGMPKERFSAEFPKEGPSILRIQQVVRGDSAAYFCASSPSQGSNQPQHFGDGTRLSIL.

V and J are TRBV19 and TRBJ2-7; D perhaps matches TRBD1 (6 bases). Per the germline V gene, CDR1 is LNHDA and CDR2 is SQIVND (reference sequence). Between the trimmed V and J ends, which lost 2 bases and 6 bases, there was a span of 17 bases. The CDR3 consists of 15 residues. CDR3 sequence reads: CASSIRTQGTSEQYF. CDR3 nucleotide sequence: TGTGCCAGTAGTATAAGGACCCAGGGGACCAGCGAGCAGTACTTC.

The chain has TRBV9 and TRBJ2-1; 10 bases are a match to TRBD2. Germline V lookup: CDR1 SGDLS, CDR2 YYNGEE. This CDR3 is built from 15 residues. The V and J ends lost 0 bases and 10 bases, in that order; junction bases with no gene match: 7. The CDR3 here is CASSVGLAGAGEQFF. CDR3 bases: TGTGCCAGCAGCGTAGGGCTAGCGGGAGCAGGGGAGCAGTTCTTC.

A single count supports this clone. The rearrangement uses TRBV14 and TRBJ2-7, with D tentatively TRBD1 (6 bases). V shed 2 bases and J shed 3 bases, with 8 bases lying between them. The germline CDR1 and CDR2 sequences are SGHDN and FVKESK. The CDR3 consists of 13 residues. The CDR3 sequence: CASSQIRGYEQYF. The CDR3 DNA follows: TGTGCCAGCAGCCAAATCAGGGGCTACGAGCAGTACTTC. The full variable domain, its missing parts supplied by reference TRBV14 and TRBJ2-7, is EAGVTQFPSHSVIEKGQTVTLRCDPISGHDNLYWYRRVMGKEIKFLLHFVKESKQDESGMPNNRFLAERTGGTYSTLKVQPAELEDSGVYFCASSQIRGYEQYFGPGTRLTVT.

The chain uses TRBV6-5 and TRBJ2-2; TRBD1 aligns across 8 bases. The junction had 10 bases not matched to a gene; V was cut back by 6 bases and J by 7 bases. Germline V lookup: CDR1 MNHEY, CDR2 SVGAGI. The CDR3 extends over 15 amino acids. The CDR3 bases are TGTGCCAGCAGGCCCCGACAGGGGCTCGGCGGGGAGCTGTTTTTT. It is translated as CASRPRQGLGGELFF.

This chain joins TRBV28 and TRBJ2-7; possible D gene TRBD2, 6 bases. The germline V gene encodes CDR1 MDHEN and CDR2 SYDVKM. Trimming pared 7 bases from V and 5 bases from J, leaving 30 bases between. The CDR3 loop spans 18 amino acids. The CDR3: CASTPLGGLGPTGHEQYF. CDR3 nucleotide sequence: TGTGCCAGCACCCCACTCGGAGGGCTGGGGCCAACGGGGCACGAGCAGTACTTC.

The V call is TRBV5-1, the J call TRBJ2-7, with D perhaps matching TRBD1 (6 bases). Trimming stripped 4 bases from V and 2 bases from J, with 16 bases between. Germline values: CDR1 SGHRS, CDR2 YFSETQ. This CDR3 spans 15 amino acids. CDR3 sequence reads: CASSELPGHTYEQYF. In nucleotides, the CDR3 is TGCGCCAGCAGCGAACTACCGGGACATACCTACGAGCAGTACTTC.

CDR3 region: CASSPRERGGLDTQYF. The DNA for the CDR3 is TGTGCCAGCAGCCCGCGGGAGCGGGGGGGACTAGATACGCAGTATTTT. The J gene is TRBJ2-3, the V gene TRBV7-6; 10 nucleotides align to TRBD2. The junction had 10 bases not matched to a gene; V was cut back by 5 bases and J by 5 bases. This CDR3 is built from 16 residues. The germline V gene encodes CDR1 SGHVS and CDR2 FNYEAQ.

The chain carries TRBV3-1 (or the pseudogene TRBV3-2) and TRBJ2-7; 9 bases line up with TRBD1. The CDR3 is 16 amino acids. Germline CDR1 and CDR2: LGHDT and YNNKEL (reference sequence). The V and J ends lost 1 base and 4 bases, in that order; junction bases with no gene match: 8. The CDR3 nucleotides read TGTGCCAGCAGCCAAGTGTTAGGACAGGGGTGGTACGAGCAGTACTTC. Translated, it gives CASSQVLGQGWYEQYF.

The rearrangement uses TRBV7-9 and TRBJ2-7; D gene ambiguous. Trimming took 5 bases from V and 1 from J, leaving 9 bases between them. Germline CDR1 reads SEHNR; CDR2 reads FQNEAQ (reference sequence). The CDR3 runs to 13 residues. CDR3 nucleotide sequence: TGTGCCAGCAGCCCTCCCCGTTCCTACGAGCAGTACTTC. Protein: CASSPPRSYEQYF.

This chain joins TRBV11-3 and TRBJ1-1; D remains ambiguous. CDR3 length: 15 residues. Germline CDR1 is SGHNT and CDR2 is YENEEA. V was clipped by 4 bases and J by 6 bases, with 18 bases between them. CDR3 region: CASSSAFTHGAEAFF. The CDR3, as DNA: TGTGCCAGCAGCTCAGCCTTTACCCACGGAGCTGAAGCTTTCTTT.

This clone was observed a single time. The J gene is TRBJ1-1, the V gene TRBV5-4; 7 bases align to TRBD1. Germline V lookup: CDR1 SGHNT, CDR2 YYREEE (reference sequence). With V trimmed by 2 bases and J by 2 bases, 3 bases remained unmatched. This CDR3 spans 14 amino acids. The CDR3 reads CASSLRGRNTEAFF. In DNA form, the CDR3 reads TGTGCCAGCAGCTTAAGGGGGCGAAACACTGAAGCTTTCTTT. Using reference TRBV5-4 and TRBJ1-1 for the parts outside the CDR3, the full variable domain is ETGVTQSPTHLIKTRGQQVTLRCSSQSGHNTVSWYQQALGQGPQFIFQYYREEENGRGNFPPRFSGLQFPNYSSELNVNALELDDSALYLCASSLRGRNTEAFFGQGTRLTVV.

V usage is TRBV6-2 or TRBV6-3 and J usage is TRBJ2-5; possibly TRBD2 for D (5 bases). This CDR3 region has 15 residues. Germline V gene sequence: CDR1 MNHEY, CDR2 SVGEGT. Trimming left V 3 bases short and J 3 bases short, with 14 bases between. The CDR3 DNA sequence: TGTGCCAGCAGTTATTTGGGATCCGGGAAAGAGACCCAGTACTTC. The encoded protein is CASSYLGSGKETQYF.

This rearrangement joins TRBV6-5 to TRBJ1-2, with D uncertain. CDR1 MNHEY and CDR2 SVGAGI come from the germline V gene. Trimming took off 7 bases at V and 4 bases at J, with 7 bases between the two ends. The CDR3 length is 11 residues. The CDR3 sequence is CASTSSYGYTF. CDR3 coding DNA: TGTGCCAGCACCTCGAGCTATGGCTACACCTTC.

The chain combines TRBV18 with TRBJ1-5; TRBD1 matches at 7 bases. V lost 3 bases to trimming and J lost 5 bases; unmatched junction nucleotides: 10. This CDR3 is built from 16 residues. Germline V gene lookup returns CDR1 KGHSH and CDR2 LQKENI. CDR3 sequence (DNA): TGTGCCAGCTCACCTTACAGGGGAGATAGGGATCAGCCCCAGCATTTT. This gives the protein CASSPYRGDRDQPQHF.

The rearrangement links TRBV3-1 (or the pseudogene TRBV3-2) to TRBJ2-5; the D gene is possibly TRBD1 (8 bases). Per germline, CDR1 LGHDT and CDR2 YNNKEL (reference sequence). Trimming left V 6 bases short and J 3 bases short, with 14 bases between. CDR3 length: 14 residues. The CDR3 DNA reads as TGTGCCAGCAGTATACAGGGGGGGGAAGAGACCCAGTACTTC. Amino acid sequence: CASSIQGGEETQYF.

This clone appeared once. V gene TRBV12-3 or TRBV12-4 combines with J gene TRBJ2-4, with 7 bases identical to TRBD2. This CDR3 is 13 amino acids long. V lost 3 bases to trimming and J lost 7 bases; unmatched junction nucleotides: 3. The DNA for the CDR3 is TGTGCCAGCAGTTTCTCCGGGGGGAACATTCAGTACTTC. As protein: CASSFSGGNIQYF.

This chain links TRBV5-5 with TRBJ1-1; no clear D gene. The CDR3 is 15 amino acids. Deletions cut 5 bases from V and 4 bases from J, with 18 bases between. Germline CDR1 SGHKS, CDR2 YYEKEE (reference sequence). The CDR3 sequence is CASSPGGISGTEAFF. CDR3 DNA: TGTGCCAGCAGTCCCGGCGGGATTTCAGGCACTGAAGCTTTCTTT.

The CDR3 DNA sequence: TGTGCCAGCAGTGAAGGGGGGCAGGACACTGAAGCTTTCTTT. Translated: CASSEGGQDTEAFF. The chain couples TRBV2 to TRBJ1-1, with D perhaps TRBD1 (6 bases). With 1 base removed from V and 3 bases from J, the gap between germline ends came to 9 bases. This CDR3 has 14 residues. Germline CDR1 reads SNHLY; CDR2 reads FYNNEI. The full variable domain, completed using reference TRBV2 and TRBJ1-1, is EPEVTQTPSHQVTQMGQEVILRCVPISNHLYFYWYRQILGQKVEFLVSFYNNEISEKSEIFDDQFSVERPDGSNFTLKIRSTKLEDSAMYFCASSEGGQDTEAFFGQGTRLTVV.